This T cell receptor beta chain derives from a study of blood T cell repertoires in COVID-19 (TCRdb year 2020). About the investigation overall: Collaborator samples came from the United States, Italy and Spain and covered acute and convalescent phases of COVID-19. The prospective study material was composed of cDNA or gDNA derived from T cells, B-cell-depleted T cells, or PBMCs. Deeply sampled blood TCRbeta repertoires from subjects exposed to, actively infected with, or recovered from COVID-19 were included in the dataset. The repertoires were released in a freely available public database meant as a resource for research on the immune response to SARS-CoV-2. Samples came from the ongoing ImmuneRACE study (first 160 participants) plus 1,254 subjects from 6 global collaborators. The sample metadata nearly always contained a de-identified subject ID, COVID-19 status, age in years and sex. Where available, HLA class I and class II types were obtained from metadata supplied by the sample provider rather than from assay-based typing. Beyond this particular receptor, the publication reports: The quantity of clinical and demographic metadata differed by source and by participant and was supplied without curation.

TCRbeta CDR3 regions were amplified from genomic DNA by means of the immunoSEQ Assay, a bias-controlled multiplex PCR. The original methods were these. The number of nucleated cells in each sample was estimated from the amplification of reference gene primers within the assay. To quantify the absolute abundance of each unique TCRbeta CDR3 rearrangement, sequence reads were collapsed and filtered. For each sample, productive Simpson clonality was calculated as the square root of Simpson's diversity index across productive rearrangements. What TCRdb holds here is the immuneACCESS table cut down to in-frame rearrangements. Part of the clones is not present; checked against another copy, under half of the missing clones reflect an unresolved V gene, and the others are unexplained. The DNA was the basis for D and trimming; V, J and clone size are from that table. The sample yields about 97,000 clones; around nine tenths were counted once. The ten most abundant clones make up just over 15% of the sample.

The collaborating institutions used their own protocols to collect whole blood in K2EDTA tubes. For TCRbeta analysis, collaborators shipped samples in one of three forms: frozen whole blood, isolated PBMCs, or DNA extracted from either of those sample types. V gives up 4 bases and J gives up 7 bases, and the segment between their germline ends measures 20 bases. The CDR3 sequence holds 17 residues, the cysteine and phenylalanine included. Only the CDR3 DNA is retained, 51 bases long and in frame from the first base. Taken from the germline V gene, the CDR1 and CDR2 loops are MGHDK and SYGVNS. Concerning this clone: The clone's antigen remains unknown. No much larger clonotype is one base removed from it; base qualities were not supplied.

The V gene is TRBV25-1 and the J gene is TRBJ1-6; TRBD1 might be the D gene, on 6 matching bases. The sample consisted of peripheral blood. This sequence originates from a human donor in a cohort sampled during active COVID-19. Read as DNA, the sequence is TGTGCCAGCAGTGGACCCCGAGCAGGGGTCGGCAATTCACCCCTCCACTTT. Its amino acids are CASSGPRAGVGNSPLHF.